This T cell receptor (beta chain) was observed in a study of T cell changes during pregnancy in multiple sclerosis. The method was immunoSEQ multiplex PCR; TCRdb's version includes in-frame clones alone and lacks a portion of them. The table lists about 79,000 clones, about 90% of them singletons. The V segment lost 7 bases and the J segment 0 bases; nucleotides outside the gene matches: 14. The CDR3 length is 17 residues. Germline CDR1 reads LNHDA; CDR2 reads SQIVND (reference sequence). The sequencing here drew on CD4+ T cells from peripheral blood mononuclear cells, taken in the second trimester of pregnancy. The V gene is TRBV19, the J gene TRBJ2-7; 8 bases are shared with TRBD1. This clonotype was sampled from a female donor with multiple sclerosis, enrolled in a pregnancy study. The DNA of the CDR3 is TGTGCCAGTACTGGAAGACCGGGACAGGCGACCTCCTACGAGCAGTACTTC. Translating it yields CASTGRPGQATSYEQYF. The full variable domain, rest sourced from reference TRBV19 and TRBJ2-7, is DGGITQSPKYLFRKEGQNVTLSCEQNLNHDAMYWYRQDPGQGLRLIYYSQIVNDFQKGDIAEGYSVSREKKESFPLTVTSAQKNPTAFYLCASTGRPGQATSYEQYFGPGTRLTVT.